This entry lists 27 T cell receptor beta chains sequenced from one sample in a study of blood T cell repertoires in COVID-19. TCRdb's table, derived via immunoSEQ multiplex PCR, lists solely in-frame clones and lacks some. The sample holds about 150,000 clones, approximately 80% seen once. Material: PBMCs or T cells enriched from blood (not recorded which). These receptors were taken from a woman between 35 and 50 years old who had recovered from COVID-19.

The genes are TRBV9 and TRBJ1-1; 8 nucleotides line up with TRBD1. Germline trimming cut 4 bases from V and 1 base from J; bases unmatched to any gene: 6. The CDR3 extends over 15 amino acids. Germline values: CDR1 SGDLS, CDR2 YYNGEE. The CDR3: CASSIRGTGNTEAFF. The CDR3 bases are TGTGCCAGCAGCATTAGAGGGACAGGGAACACTGAAGCTTTCTTT. The full variable domain, completed using reference TRBV9 and TRBJ1-1, is DSGVTQTPKHLITATGQRVTLRCSPRSGDLSVYWYQQSLDQGLQFLIQYYNGEERAKGNILERFSAQQFPDLHSELNLSSLELGDSALYFCASSIRGTGNTEAFFGQGTRLTVV.

This chain uses TRBV7-8 with TRBJ1-3; D might be TRBD1 (6 bases). Germline lookup yields CDR1 SGHVS and CDR2 FQNEAQ. V lost 3 bases and J 0 bases, leaving 12 bases between the germline ends. This CDR3 has 16 residues. The CDR3 DNA reads TGTGCCAGCAGCTTTGACAGGCCGAGCTCTGGAAACACCATATATTTT. Translating it yields CASSFDRPSSGNTIYF. The full variable domain, rest sourced from reference TRBV7-8 and TRBJ1-3, is GAGVSQSPRYKVAKRGQDVALRCDPISGHVSLFWYQQALGQGPEFLTYFQNEAQLDKSGLPSDRFFAERPEGSVSTLKIQRTQQEDSAVYLCASSFDRPSSGNTIYFGEGSWLTVV.

V is TRBV11-2 and J is TRBJ1-1, with D possibly matching TRBD1 (6 bases). There are 15 residues in the CDR3. CDR1 and CDR2 (germline): SGHAT, FQNNGV. The V end was cut by 1 base, the J end by 1 base, with 10 bases between. This CDR3 reads CASSLAGTTNTEAFF. In DNA form, the CDR3 reads TGTGCCAGCAGCTTAGCCGGGACAACGAACACTGAAGCTTTCTTT.

This sequence joins TRBV3-1 (or the pseudogene TRBV3-2) and TRBJ1-1; D possibly corresponds to TRBD1 (5 bases). This CDR3 comprises 15 residues. Germline lookup yields CDR1 LGHDT and CDR2 YNNKEL (reference sequence). The ends were cut back, 1 base at V and 0 bases at J, with 9 bases in the middle. DNA of the CDR3: TGTGCCAGCAGCCAAGGGAGCAGGGTGAACACTGAAGCTTTCTTT. It translates to CASSQGSRVNTEAFF.

This clone occurred a few times. The rearrangement links TRBV2 to TRBJ1-5; no clear D. V was trimmed by 9 bases and J by 0 bases, leaving 6 bases between them. Germline CDR1 reads SNHLY; CDR2 reads FYNNEI. The CDR3 has 12 residues. The CDR3 is CASQDSNQPQHF. CDR3 sequence (DNA): TGTGCCAGTCAGGATAGCAATCAGCCCCAGCATTTT.

The chain links TRBV14 to TRBJ2-1; 9 bases map to TRBD1. V lost 4 bases to trimming and J lost 8 bases; unmatched junction nucleotides: 6. Germline V gene sequence: CDR1 SGHDN, CDR2 FVKESK. The length of the CDR3 is 14 residues. CDR3 sequence (DNA): TGTGCCAGCAGCCTCGGGACAGGGTTGGATGAGCAGTTCTTC. Protein product: CASSLGTGLDEQFF.

Of note for this clone: At one boundary the junction diverges from the germline segment, which might be a read error. The chain employs TRBV7-7 and TRBJ2-7; 10 bases align to TRBD1. Germline CDR1 and CDR2: SSHAT and FNYEAQ (reference sequence). The CDR3 is 14 residues long. CDR3 protein: CASSLGGTGAEQYF. In DNA, the CDR3 is TGTGCTAGCAGCTTAGGAGGGACAGGGGCCGAGCAGTACTTC.

This clone showed up just a few times. The J gene is TRBJ1-6, the V gene TRBV11-2, with TRBD1 as a possible D gene (5 bases). The CDR3 is made up of 16 amino acids. Per germline, CDR1 SGHAT and CDR2 FQNNGV. The ends were cut back, 0 bases at V and 6 bases at J, with 12 bases in the middle. In DNA form, the CDR3 reads TGTGCCAGCAGCTTAGATGGGGGGAGCGGTAATTCACCCCTCCACTTT. It codes for CASSLDGGSGNSPLHF.

The V gene is TRBV4-1, the J gene TRBJ1-1; 11 bases agree with TRBD1. This CDR3 is 16 amino acids long. Germline values: CDR1 MGHRA, CDR2 YSYEKL. Unmatched junction bases numbered 7, after V lost 4 bases and J lost 3 bases. For the CDR3, the DNA is TGCGCCAGCAGCCGATTATTGGGACAGGGGGACACTGAAGCTTTCTTT. Its protein is CASSRLLGQGDTEAFF.

Only one count was recorded for this clone. The chain combines TRBV19 with TRBJ1-2, with a possible D match to TRBD1 (5 bases). Looked up from germline, CDR1 is LNHDA and CDR2 is SQIVND (reference sequence). Trimming stripped 4 bases from V and 8 bases from J, with 8 bases between. This CDR3 comprises 11 residues. CDR3 residues: CASSTGLGYTF. In DNA, the CDR3 is TGTGCCAGTAGTACAGGGTTAGGCTACACCTTC. Variable domain in full (rest from reference TRBV19 and TRBJ1-2): DGGITQSPKYLFRKEGQNVTLSCEQNLNHDAMYWYRQDPGQGLRLIYYSQIVNDFQKGDIAEGYSVSREKKESFPLTVTSAQKNPTAFYLCASSTGLGYTFGSGTRLTVV.

In this sample, this clone turned up a few times. The V call is TRBV6-1, the J call TRBJ2-7; 15 bases align to TRBD2. V gave up 4 bases and J gave up 0 bases; unmatched junction bases: 7. This CDR3 contains 18 residues. CDR1 is MNHNS, CDR2 SASEGT, per germline. CDR3 sequence: CASSVTGLAGGLSYEQYF. CDR3 DNA: TGTGCCAGCAGTGTAACGGGACTAGCGGGGGGCCTCTCCTACGAGCAGTACTTC.

A single count supports this clone. The rearrangement links TRBV7-9 to TRBJ1-5; D possibly corresponds to TRBD1 (5 bases). CDR1 is SEHNR and CDR2 is FQNEAQ in the germline V gene (reference sequence). V was pared by 7 bases and J by 5 bases, with 9 bases between. This CDR3 has 12 amino acids. CDR3 in DNA: TGTGCCAGCACCTCGGGGGATCAGCCCCAGCATTTT. Translation gives CASTSGDQPQHF.

The V gene is TRBV5-1, the J gene TRBJ1-1; D is ambiguous. The ends were cut back, 0 bases at V and 3 bases at J, with 15 bases in the middle. This CDR3 spans 16 amino acids. The germline V gene has CDR1 SGHRS and CDR2 YFSETQ. CDR3 region: CASSLAALGAHTEAFF. Here the CDR3 DNA reads TGCGCCAGCAGCTTGGCCGCCCTAGGAGCACACACTGAAGCTTTCTTT.

The chain has TRBV11-3 and TRBJ2-2; the match to TRBD2 covers 7 bases. This CDR3 spans 15 amino acids. After removal of 3 bases from V and 5 bases from J, the junction contained 6 bases not matched to a gene. Germline CDR1 is SGHNT and CDR2 is YENEEA. Written as DNA, the CDR3 is TGTGCCAGCAGCTTCCGCGGGAGCGAGACCGGGGAGCTGTTTTTT. This encodes CASSFRGSETGELFF.

The rearrangement joins TRBV5-4 to TRBJ2-3, with TRBD1 identical over 8 bases. Germline assignment: CDR1 SGHNT and CDR2 YYREEE (reference sequence). After removal of 5 bases from V and 3 bases from J, the junction contained 5 bases not matched to a gene. The CDR3 covers 14 residues. The CDR3 coding sequence is TGTGCCAGCAGGGAGGACAGGGCGACAGATACGCAGTATTTT. It specifies CASREDRATDTQYF.

The gene calls are TRBV30 and TRBJ1-2; D ambiguous. V dropped 0 bases and J dropped 1 base, with 6 bases sitting between them. The CDR3 contains 13 residues. CDR1 is GTSNPN and CDR2 is SVGIG in the germline V gene (reference sequence). The CDR3 DNA follows: TGTGCCTGGAGTGTAGCGGGTAACTATGGCTACACCTTC. It is translated as CAWSVAGNYGYTF.

The chain has TRBV9 and TRBJ2-2; D may be TRBD1 (6 bases). The CDR3 has 15 amino acids. Germline V gene lookup returns CDR1 SGDLS and CDR2 YYNGEE. V was pared by 5 bases and J by 2 bases, with 13 bases between. This chain's CDR3 is CASSAQGLNTGELFF. CDR3 sequence (DNA): TGTGCCAGCAGTGCACAGGGATTAAACACCGGGGAGCTGTTTTTT.

This chain links TRBV5-1 with TRBJ2-7; TRBD1 agrees at 9 bases. Germline V gene lookup returns CDR1 SGHRS and CDR2 YFSETQ. The V gene end was trimmed by 1 base and the J gene end by 3 bases; junction bases not matched to a gene: 8. The CDR3 totals 16 residues. The CDR3 sequence is CASSLNPGQGYYEQYF. In nucleotides, the CDR3 is TGCGCCAGCAGCTTGAATCCGGGACAGGGATACTACGAGCAGTACTTC.

The V call is TRBV3-1 (or the pseudogene TRBV3-2), the J call TRBJ1-1; no clear D. The germline CDR1 and CDR2 sequences are LGHDT and YNNKEL (reference sequence). Trimming removed 0 bases from V and 7 bases from J, with 9 bases in between. The CDR3 length is 13 residues. CDR3 nucleotide sequence: TGTGCCAGCAGCCAAGAGGGCCACCTTGAAGCTTTCTTT. Translated, it gives CASSQEGHLEAFF.

The rearrangement uses TRBV19 and TRBJ1-2; 8 nucleotides line up with TRBD1. With V trimmed by 5 bases and J by 4 bases, 6 bases remained unmatched. CDR1 is LNHDA, CDR2 SQIVND, per germline (reference sequence). CDR3 length equals 14 residues. CDR3 protein: CASSPQGAGYGYTF. CDR3 sequence (DNA): TGTGCCAGTAGTCCGCAGGGGGCAGGCTATGGCTACACCTTC.

This clone occurred once. CDR3 sequence: CASSPRDRGNEQYF. For the CDR3, the DNA is TGTGCCAGCAGCCCCCGGGACAGGGGCAACGAGCAGTACTTC. The chain has TRBV7-8 and TRBJ2-7, with 10 bases aligning to TRBD1. Germline V gives CDR1 SGHVS, CDR2 FQNEAQ. The CDR3 has 14 amino acids. V shed 5 bases, J shed 5 bases, and the junction held 6 bases outside the gene matches.

This chain connects TRBV7-9 to TRBJ2-5; no reliable D call. The CDR3 contains 13 residues. The V gene's germline CDR1 is SEHNR and CDR2 FQNEAQ (reference sequence). V dropped 4 bases and J dropped 0 bases, with 6 bases sitting between them. The CDR3 sequence: CASSSNDQETQYF. CDR3 sequence (DNA): TGTGCCAGCAGCTCTAACGACCAAGAGACCCAGTACTTC.

This clone has only one observation. The chain employs TRBV5-8 and TRBJ2-3, with D perhaps matching TRBD2 (6 bases). Per the germline V gene, CDR1 is SGHTS and CDR2 is YDEGEE. Trimming removed 4 bases at V and 3 bases at J, with 18 bases between. The CDR3 length is 16 residues. The CDR3 DNA is TGTGCCAGCAGCCCAGGGACTTCTTCTCGAACAGATACGCAGTATTTT. Encoded protein: CASSPGTSSRTDTQYF.

V is TRBV12-3 or TRBV12-4 and J is TRBJ1-1; weak D call: TRBD1 (5 bases). The CDR3 spans 13 residues. V gave up 11 bases and J gave up 4 bases, with 17 bases separating them. CDR3 in DNA: TGTGCCGTTCTGGGGCAGGGTGTCACTGAAGCTTTCTTT. Translating it yields CAVLGQGVTEAFF.

This chain joins TRBV6-2 or TRBV6-3 and TRBJ2-1; a possible D gene is TRBD1 (5 bases). V lost 5 bases to trimming and J lost 8 bases, with 13 bases between them. This CDR3 comprises 13 residues. Germline CDR1 is MNHEY and CDR2 is SVGEGT. The CDR3 protein is CASSLRIGDEQFF. CDR3 nucleotide sequence: TGTGCCAGCAGTCTCCGTATAGGGGATGAGCAGTTCTTC.

The rearrangement joins TRBV9 to TRBJ1-1; D ambiguous. Germline CDR1 SGDLS, CDR2 YYNGEE. The CDR3 is 13 amino acids. V lost 8 bases and J 0 bases, leaving 11 bases between the germline ends. DNA for the CDR3: TGTGCCAGGTGGCCGGAGATGAACACTGAAGCTTTCTTT. Protein product: CARWPEMNTEAFF.

V usage is TRBV29-1 and J usage is TRBJ1-1; perhaps TRBD1 as D (5 bases). CDR3 length equals 15 residues. Looked up from germline, CDR1 is SQVTM and CDR2 is ANQGSEA. The ends were cut back, 3 bases at V and 8 bases at J, with 22 bases in the middle. CDR3 nucleotide sequence: TGCAGCGTTGATATGGTTTTTACAGGCCATTACGAAGCTTTCTTT. As protein: CSVDMVFTGHYEAFF. Full variable domain (rest looked up from reference TRBV29-1 and TRBJ1-1): SAVISQKPSRDICQRGTSLTIQCQVDSQVTMMFWYRQQPGQSLTLIATANQGSEATYESGFVIDKFPISRPNLTFSTLTVSNMSPEDSSIYLCSVDMVFTGHYEAFFGQGTRLTVV.